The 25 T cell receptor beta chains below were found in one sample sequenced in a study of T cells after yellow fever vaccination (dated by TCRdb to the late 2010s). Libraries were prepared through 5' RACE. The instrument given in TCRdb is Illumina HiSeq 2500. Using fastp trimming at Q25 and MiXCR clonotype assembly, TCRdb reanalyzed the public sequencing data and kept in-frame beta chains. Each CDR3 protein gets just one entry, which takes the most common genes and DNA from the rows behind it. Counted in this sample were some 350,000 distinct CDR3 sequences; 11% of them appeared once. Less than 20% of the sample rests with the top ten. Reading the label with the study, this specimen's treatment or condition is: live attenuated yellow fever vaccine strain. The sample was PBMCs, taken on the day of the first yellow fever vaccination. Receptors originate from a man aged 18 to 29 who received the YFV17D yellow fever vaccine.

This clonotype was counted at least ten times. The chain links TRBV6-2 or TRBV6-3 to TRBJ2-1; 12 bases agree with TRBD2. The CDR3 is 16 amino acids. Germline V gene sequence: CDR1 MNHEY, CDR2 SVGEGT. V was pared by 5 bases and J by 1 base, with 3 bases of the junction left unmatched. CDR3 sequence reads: CASSLAGGRSYNEQFF. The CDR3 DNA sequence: TGTGCCAGCAGTCTAGCGGGGGGGCGGTCCTACAATGAGCAGTTCTTC.

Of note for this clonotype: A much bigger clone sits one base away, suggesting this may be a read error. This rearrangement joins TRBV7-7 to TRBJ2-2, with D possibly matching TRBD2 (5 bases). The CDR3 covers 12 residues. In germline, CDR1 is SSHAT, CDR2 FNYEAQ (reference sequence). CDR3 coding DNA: TGTGCCACCTGGACTGAAACCGGGGAGCTGGTTTTT. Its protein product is CATWTETGELVF.

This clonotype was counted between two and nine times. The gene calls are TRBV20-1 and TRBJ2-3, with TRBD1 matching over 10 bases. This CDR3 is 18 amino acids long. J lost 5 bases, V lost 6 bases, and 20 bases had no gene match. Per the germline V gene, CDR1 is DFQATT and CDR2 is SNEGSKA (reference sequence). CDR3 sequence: CSASPGQGEELILDTQYF. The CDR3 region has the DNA TGCAGTGCCAGCCCCGGACAGGGGGAAGAGTTGATTTTAGATACGCAGTATTTT.

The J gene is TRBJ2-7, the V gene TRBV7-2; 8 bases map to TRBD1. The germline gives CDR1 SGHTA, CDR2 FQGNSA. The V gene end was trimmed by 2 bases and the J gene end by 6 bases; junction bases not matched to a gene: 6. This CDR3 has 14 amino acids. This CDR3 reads CASSLSWDRREQYF. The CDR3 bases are TGTGCCAGCAGCTTAAGTTGGGACAGGCGCGAGCAGTACTTC.

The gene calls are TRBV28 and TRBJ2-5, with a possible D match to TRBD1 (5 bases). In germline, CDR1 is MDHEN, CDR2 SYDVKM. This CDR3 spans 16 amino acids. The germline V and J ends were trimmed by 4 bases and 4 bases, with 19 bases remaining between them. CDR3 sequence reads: CASSSGSVGLRETQYF. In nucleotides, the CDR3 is TGTGCCAGCAGTTCAGGGTCGGTTGGGTTGAGAGAGACCCAGTACTTC.

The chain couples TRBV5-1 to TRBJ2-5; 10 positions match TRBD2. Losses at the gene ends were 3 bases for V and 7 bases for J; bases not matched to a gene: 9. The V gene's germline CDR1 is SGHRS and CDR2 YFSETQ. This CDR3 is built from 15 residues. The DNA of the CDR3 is TGCGCCAGCAGCTCGGGCCTAGCGGGGGCAGGGACCCAGTACTTC. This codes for CASSSGLAGAGTQYF.

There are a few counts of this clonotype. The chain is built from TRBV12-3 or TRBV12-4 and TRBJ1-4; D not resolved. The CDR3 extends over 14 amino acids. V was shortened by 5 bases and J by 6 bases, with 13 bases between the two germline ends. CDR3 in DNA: TGTGCCAGCAGTCAACAGTCTGGTGATGAAAAACTGTTTTTT. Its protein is CASSQQSGDEKLFF.

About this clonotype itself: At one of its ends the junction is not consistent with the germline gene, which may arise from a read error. The CDR3 is CDSSSLGRDEQYF. CDR3 bases: TGTGACAGCTCATCACTTGGACGGGACGAGCAGTACTTC. The rearrangement uses TRBV18 and TRBJ2-7; unclear D gene. This CDR3 has 13 amino acids. The V gene's germline CDR1 is KGHSH and CDR2 LQKENI.

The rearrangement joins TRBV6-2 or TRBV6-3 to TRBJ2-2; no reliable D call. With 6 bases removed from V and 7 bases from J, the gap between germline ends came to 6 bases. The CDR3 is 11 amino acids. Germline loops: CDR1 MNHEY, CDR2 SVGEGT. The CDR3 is CASSRYGELFF. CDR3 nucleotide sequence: TGTGCCAGCAGCCGATACGGGGAGCTGTTTTTT.

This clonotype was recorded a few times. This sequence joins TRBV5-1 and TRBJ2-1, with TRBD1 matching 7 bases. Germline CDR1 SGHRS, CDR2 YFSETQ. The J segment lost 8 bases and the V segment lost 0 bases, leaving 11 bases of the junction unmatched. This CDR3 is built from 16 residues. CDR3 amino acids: CASSLVHQRGRDEQFF. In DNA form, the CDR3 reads TGCGCCAGCAGCTTGGTACATCAAAGGGGGCGGGATGAGCAGTTCTTC.

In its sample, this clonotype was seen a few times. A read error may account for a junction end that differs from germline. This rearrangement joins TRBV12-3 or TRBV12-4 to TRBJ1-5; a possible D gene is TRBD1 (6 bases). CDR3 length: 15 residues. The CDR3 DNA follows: TGTGCCAGCAGTAGCCCCGGGACACAAAATCGGCCCCAGCATTTT. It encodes CASSSPGTQNRPQHF.

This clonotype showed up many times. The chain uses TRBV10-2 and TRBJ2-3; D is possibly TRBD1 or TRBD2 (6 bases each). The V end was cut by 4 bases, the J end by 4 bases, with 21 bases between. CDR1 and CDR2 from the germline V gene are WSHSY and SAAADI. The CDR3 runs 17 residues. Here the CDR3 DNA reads TGCGCCAGCAGTGCCCCACGGTGGCAGGGGAGGCCAGATACGCAGTATTTT. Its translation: CASSAPRWQGRPDTQYF.

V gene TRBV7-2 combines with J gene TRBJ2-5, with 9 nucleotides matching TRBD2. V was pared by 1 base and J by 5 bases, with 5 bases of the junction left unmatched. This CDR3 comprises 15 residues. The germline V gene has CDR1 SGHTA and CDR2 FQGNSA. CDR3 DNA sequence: TGTGCCAGCAGCTTAGAAGCGGGGGGAGGGGAGACCCAGTACTTC. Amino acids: CASSLEAGGGETQYF.

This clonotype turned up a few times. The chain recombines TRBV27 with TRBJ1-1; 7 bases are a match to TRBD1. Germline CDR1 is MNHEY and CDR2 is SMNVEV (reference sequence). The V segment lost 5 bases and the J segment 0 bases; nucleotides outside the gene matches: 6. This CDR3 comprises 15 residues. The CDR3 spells CASSMDRSLNTEAFF. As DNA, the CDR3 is TGTGCCAGCAGTATGGACAGGTCCTTGAACACTGAAGCTTTCTTT.

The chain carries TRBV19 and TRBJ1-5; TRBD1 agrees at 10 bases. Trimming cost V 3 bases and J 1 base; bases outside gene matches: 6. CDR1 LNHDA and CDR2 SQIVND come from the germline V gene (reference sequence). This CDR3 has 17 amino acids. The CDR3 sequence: CASSIPGTGVSNQPQHF. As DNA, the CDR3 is TGTGCCAGTAGTATCCCCGGGACAGGGGTGAGCAATCAGCCCCAGCATTTT.

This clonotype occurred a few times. CDR3 nucleotide sequence: TGCGCCAGCAGCCAAGATACGAGGGGAACCGGGGAGCTGTTTTTT. This encodes CASSQDTRGTGELFF. The rearrangement joins TRBV4-3 to TRBJ2-2; D may match TRBD1 or TRBD2 (5 bases each). This CDR3 spans 15 amino acids. V was shortened by 0 bases and J by 5 bases, with 10 bases between the two germline ends. Germline values: CDR1 LGHNA, CDR2 YSLEER.

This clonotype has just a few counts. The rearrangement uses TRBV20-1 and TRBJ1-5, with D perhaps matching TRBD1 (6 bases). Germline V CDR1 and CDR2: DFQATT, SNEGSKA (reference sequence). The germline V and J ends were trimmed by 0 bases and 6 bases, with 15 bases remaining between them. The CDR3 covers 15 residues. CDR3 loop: CSARDDQGSGQPQHF. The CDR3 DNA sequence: TGCAGTGCTAGAGATGACCAGGGGTCGGGTCAGCCCCAGCATTTT.

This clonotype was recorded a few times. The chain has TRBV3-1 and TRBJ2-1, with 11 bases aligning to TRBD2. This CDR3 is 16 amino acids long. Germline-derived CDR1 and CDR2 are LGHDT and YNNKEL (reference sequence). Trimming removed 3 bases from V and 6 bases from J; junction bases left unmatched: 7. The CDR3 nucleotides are TGTGCCAGCAGCCACAGACTAGCGGGGATACTCAATGAGCAGTTCTTC. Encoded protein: CASSHRLAGILNEQFF.

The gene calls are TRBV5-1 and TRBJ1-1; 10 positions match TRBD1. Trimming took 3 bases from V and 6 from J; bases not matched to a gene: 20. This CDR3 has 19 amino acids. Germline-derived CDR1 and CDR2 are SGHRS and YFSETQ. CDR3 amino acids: CASSWGDRGEMRSISEAFF. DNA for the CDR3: TGCGCCAGCAGCTGGGGGGACAGGGGAGAAATGAGGTCAATTTCTGAAGCTTTCTTT. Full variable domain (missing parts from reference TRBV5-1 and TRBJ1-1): KAGVTQTPRYLIKTRGQQVTLSCSPISGHRSVSWYQQTPGQGLQFLFEYFSETQRNKGNFPGRFSGRQFSNSRSEMNVSTLELGDSALYLCASSWGDRGEMRSISEAFFGQGTRLTVV.

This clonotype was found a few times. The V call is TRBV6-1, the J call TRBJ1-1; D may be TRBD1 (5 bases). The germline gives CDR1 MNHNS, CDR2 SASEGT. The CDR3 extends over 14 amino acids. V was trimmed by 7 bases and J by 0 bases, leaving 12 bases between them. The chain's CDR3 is CASKTAGVNTEAFF. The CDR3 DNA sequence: TGTGCCAGCAAGACAGCCGGGGTGAACACTGAAGCTTTCTTT.

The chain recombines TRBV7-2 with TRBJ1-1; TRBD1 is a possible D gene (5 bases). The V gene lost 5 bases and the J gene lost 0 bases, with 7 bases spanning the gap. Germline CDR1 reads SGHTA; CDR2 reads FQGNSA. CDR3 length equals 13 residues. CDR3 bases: TGTGCCAGCAGCGACAGAATGAACACTGAAGCTTTCTTT. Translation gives CASSDRMNTEAFF.

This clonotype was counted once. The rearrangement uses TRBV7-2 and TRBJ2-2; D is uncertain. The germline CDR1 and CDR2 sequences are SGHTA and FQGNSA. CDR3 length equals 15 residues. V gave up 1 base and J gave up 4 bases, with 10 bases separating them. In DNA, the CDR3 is TGTGCCAGCAGCTTAGGGAAGCCGATCACCGGGGAGCTGTTTTTT. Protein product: CASSLGKPITGELFF.

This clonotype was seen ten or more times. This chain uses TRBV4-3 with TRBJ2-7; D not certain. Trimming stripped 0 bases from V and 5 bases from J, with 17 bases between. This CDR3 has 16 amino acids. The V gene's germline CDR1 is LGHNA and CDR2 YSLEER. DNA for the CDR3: TGCGCCAGCAGCCAAGATTTCCCCGGAAAGGTCCACGAGCAGTACGTC. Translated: CASSQDFPGKVHEQYV.

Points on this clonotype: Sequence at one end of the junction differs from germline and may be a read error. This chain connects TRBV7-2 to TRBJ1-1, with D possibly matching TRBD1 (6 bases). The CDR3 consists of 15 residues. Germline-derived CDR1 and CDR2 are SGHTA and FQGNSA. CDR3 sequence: CASSRWGAMNTEAFF. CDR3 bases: TGCGCCAGCAGCCGGTGGGGGGCGATGAACACTGAAGCTTTCTTT.

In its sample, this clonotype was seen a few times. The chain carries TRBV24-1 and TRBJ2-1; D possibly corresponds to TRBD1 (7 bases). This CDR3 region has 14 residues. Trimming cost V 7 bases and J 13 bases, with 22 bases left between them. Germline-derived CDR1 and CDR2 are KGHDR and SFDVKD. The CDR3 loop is CATSLTLQGGGQFF. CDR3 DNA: TGTGCCACCAGCCTCACCCTCCAGGGGGGTGGTCAGTTCTTC.